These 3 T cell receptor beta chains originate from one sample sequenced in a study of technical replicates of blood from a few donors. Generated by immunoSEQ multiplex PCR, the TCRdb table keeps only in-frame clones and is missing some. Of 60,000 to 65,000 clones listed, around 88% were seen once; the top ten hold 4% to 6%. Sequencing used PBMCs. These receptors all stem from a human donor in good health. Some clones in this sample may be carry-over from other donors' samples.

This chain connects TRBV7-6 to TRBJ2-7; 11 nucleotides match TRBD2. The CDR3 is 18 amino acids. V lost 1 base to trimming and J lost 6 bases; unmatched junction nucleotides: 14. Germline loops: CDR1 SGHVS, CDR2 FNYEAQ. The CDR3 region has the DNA TGTGCCAGCAGCTTAGTCAGTTCCCCGGGACTAGCGGCCTCCGAGCAGTACTTC. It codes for CASSLVSSPGLAASEQYF.

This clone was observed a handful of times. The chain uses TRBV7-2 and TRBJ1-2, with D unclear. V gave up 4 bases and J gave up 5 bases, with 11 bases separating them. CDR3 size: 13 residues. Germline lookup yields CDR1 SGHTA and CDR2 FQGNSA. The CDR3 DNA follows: TGTGCCAGCAGCTCAAACTACCTTTATGGCTACACCTTC. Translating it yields CASSSNYLYGYTF.

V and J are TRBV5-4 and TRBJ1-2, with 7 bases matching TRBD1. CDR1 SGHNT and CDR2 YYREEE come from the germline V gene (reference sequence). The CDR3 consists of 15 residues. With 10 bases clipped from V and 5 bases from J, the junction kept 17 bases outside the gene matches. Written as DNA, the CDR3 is TGTGCCGCCAGCACGCAGGGGGAACACGGGTATGGCTACACCTTC. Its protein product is CAASTQGEHGYGYTF.